This paragraph reports one TCR beta chain. No antigen is known for it. The sample is drawn from a study of response to subunit inactivated influenza vaccine. Study results and limitations: Authors proposed each seasonal influenza vaccination draws in few new T cells.

TCRdb ran MiXCR on the RT-PCR reads and lists one entry per CDR3 protein. The sample includes 450,000 to 600,000 distinct CDR3 sequences, about 8% seen only once; the top ten take over 10%. This CDR3 has 15 residues. CDR1 and CDR2 (germline): MNHEY, SVGAGI. V was shortened by 5 bases and J by 2 bases, with 14 bases between the two germline ends. The sequence came from a man aged 50 to 69 who received an inactivated influenza vaccine. Sequencing was performed on PBMCs from blood, taken less than 30 months after vaccination. This chain joins TRBV6-5 and TRBJ2-3; TRBD2 is a possible D gene (5 bases). CDR3 coding DNA: TGTGCCAGCAGTATACATCCCGGGGACACAGATACGCAGTATTTT. Encoded protein: CASSIHPGDTDTQYF.